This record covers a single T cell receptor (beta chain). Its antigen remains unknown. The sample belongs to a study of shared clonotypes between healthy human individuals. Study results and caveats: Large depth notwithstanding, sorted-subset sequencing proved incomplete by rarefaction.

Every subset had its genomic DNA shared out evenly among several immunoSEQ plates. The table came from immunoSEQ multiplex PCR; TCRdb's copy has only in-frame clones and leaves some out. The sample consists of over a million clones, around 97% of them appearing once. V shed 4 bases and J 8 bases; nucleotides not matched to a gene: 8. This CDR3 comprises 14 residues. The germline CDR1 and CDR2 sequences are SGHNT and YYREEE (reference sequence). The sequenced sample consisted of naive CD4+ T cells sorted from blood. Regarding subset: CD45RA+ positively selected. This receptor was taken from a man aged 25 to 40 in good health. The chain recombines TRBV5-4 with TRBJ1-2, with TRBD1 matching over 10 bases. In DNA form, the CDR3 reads TGTGCCAGCAGCGCGGGACAGGGGAGCGGAGGCTACACCTTC. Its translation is CASSAGQGSGGYTF.